The 28 T cell receptor beta chains listed next were all sequenced from one sample in a study of CD8+CD57+ T cells in acquired aplastic anemia. The template for TCR beta VDJ and CDR3 sequence profiling was genomic DNA. TCRdb called the reads again in MiXCR, with one record for every CDR3 protein. The sample holds approximately 160,000 distinct CDR3 sequences; about half are singletons and the top ten take 3.2%. Selection for sequencing was limited to patients who had shown CD8+CD57+ cell expansion by flow cytometry. Sequenced input: sorted CD4+, CD8+, or CD8+CD57+ T cells (not recorded which) from PBMCs. These receptors came from a human donor with aplastic anemia.

This chain joins TRBV20-1 and TRBJ1-5; no reliable D call. V shed 6 bases and J shed 1 base, with 16 bases lying between them. The CDR3 extends over 15 amino acids. Germline loops: CDR1 DFQATT, CDR2 SNEGSKA (reference sequence). CDR3 region: CSAAPDKGSNQPQHF. CDR3 nucleotides: TGCAGTGCCGCACCTGATAAAGGGAGCAATCAGCCCCAGCATTTT.

Points on this clonotype: This may stem from a read error, because a much larger clone lies one nucleotide away. The chain links TRBV19 to TRBJ2-1; TRBD2 aligns across 7 bases. This CDR3 is built from 15 residues. In germline, CDR1 is LNHDA, CDR2 SQIVND (reference sequence). CDR3 nucleotides: TGTGCCAATAGTACTCGCGGGAGCTCCTACAATGAGCAGTTCTTC. Amino acids: CANSTRGSSYNEQFF. Together with reference TRBV19 and TRBJ2-1, the CDR3 gives the full variable domain: DGGITQSPKYLFRKEGQNVTLSCEQNLNHDAMYWYRQDPGQGLRLIYYSQIVNDFQKGDIAEGYSVSREKKESFPLTVTSAQKNPTAFYLCANSTRGSSYNEQFFGPGTRLTVL.

This clonotype has a count of ten or more. The rearrangement uses TRBV20-1 and TRBJ1-2, with 10 bases matching TRBD1. The V and J ends lost 3 bases and 3 bases, in that order; junction bases with no gene match: 7. This CDR3 spans 15 amino acids. Germline V gene sequence: CDR1 DFQATT, CDR2 SNEGSKA (reference sequence). The CDR3 loop reads CSARVGDRGDYGYTF. CDR3 bases: TGCAGTGCTAGGGTGGGGGACAGGGGAGACTATGGCTACACCTTC.

This clonotype was observed a few times. This chain links TRBV11-1 with TRBJ2-3; 9 bases are shared with TRBD2. The CDR3 consists of 19 residues. In germline, CDR1 is SGHAT, CDR2 FQDESV (reference sequence). Trimming at V came to 6 bases and at J to 1 base, leaving 17 bases not matched to a gene. CDR3 loop: CASSRRLAASPGRTDTQYF. Here the CDR3 DNA reads TGTGCCAGCAGTAGAAGACTAGCGGCCTCCCCAGGGCGCACAGATACGCAGTATTTT.

This sequence joins TRBV5-1 and TRBJ2-1; the match to TRBD2 covers 12 bases. Germline trimming cut 2 bases from V and 7 bases from J; bases unmatched to any gene: 13. CDR1 is SGHRS, CDR2 YFSETQ, per germline. The CDR3 is 18 residues long. The CDR3 DNA follows: TGCGCCAGCAGCTTAAGGACTAGCGGGACAGGGAATTATAATGAGCAGTTCTTC. Its protein is CASSLRTSGTGNYNEQFF.

This clonotype came up many times. The chain employs TRBV5-1 and TRBJ1-3; D call uncertain. Germline CDR1 is SGHRS and CDR2 is YFSETQ. The length of the CDR3 is 14 residues. Between the trimmed V and J ends, which lost 2 bases and 1 base, there was a span of 7 bases. CDR3 coding DNA: TGCGCCAGCAGCTTTACGGGGTCTGGAAACACCATATATTTT. The encoded protein is CASSFTGSGNTIYF.

This clonotype was recorded many times. The chain combines TRBV7-9 with TRBJ1-2, with 7 bases identical to TRBD1. V shed 1 base, J shed 7 bases, and the junction held 9 bases outside the gene matches. Looked up from germline, CDR1 is SEHNR and CDR2 is FQNEAQ (reference sequence). This CDR3 has 15 residues. The CDR3 sequence: CASSLGGDREVGYTF. CDR3 in DNA: TGTGCCAGCAGCTTAGGGGGCGACAGGGAAGTTGGCTACACCTTC.

At least ten counts were recorded for this clonotype. The chain uses TRBV7-2 and TRBJ2-1; 7 bases are a match to TRBD2. Per the germline V gene, CDR1 is SGHTA and CDR2 is FQGNSA. V was pared by 1 base and J by 7 bases, with 7 bases of the junction left unmatched. CDR3 size: 15 residues. This CDR3 is CASSLVAGQRNEQFF. In DNA, the CDR3 is TGTGCCAGCAGCTTAGTAGCGGGTCAGCGGAATGAGCAGTTCTTC.

This clonotype was detected ten times or more. The genes are TRBV6-6 and TRBJ1-5; D may be TRBD1 (5 bases). CDR3 length: 16 residues. Trimming removed 3 bases at V and 6 bases at J, with 18 bases between. The germline V gene has CDR1 MNHNY and CDR2 SVGAGI (reference sequence). This chain's CDR3 is CASSYPRGSLAQPQHF. Written as DNA, the CDR3 is TGTGCCAGCAGTTATCCTCGGGGCAGTCTAGCTCAGCCCCAGCATTTT.

This clonotype was observed at least ten times. This sequence joins TRBV6-1 and TRBJ1-3, with unresolved D. The length of the CDR3 is 15 residues. V was trimmed by 6 bases and J by 0 bases, leaving 12 bases between them. Germline V lookup: CDR1 MNHNS, CDR2 SASEGT. The CDR3: CASSTTGLSGNTIYF. CDR3 in DNA: TGTGCCAGCAGCACCACTGGGCTCTCTGGAAACACCATATATTTT.

This clonotype has just one count. It is unclear where the CDR3 begins or ends on the DNA, so no DNA is shown, and the CDR3 is as TCRdb lists it. This chain uses TRBV7-2 with TRBJ1-2. The CDR3 is made up of 12 amino acids, end residues included. CDR1 is SGHTA, CDR2 FQGNSA, per germline. This CDR3 is CASSLRVGSGTF.

This clonotype was counted at least ten times. This chain links TRBV19 with TRBJ2-3; TRBD2 matches at 8 bases. Trimming cost V 7 bases and J 3 bases; bases outside gene matches: 6. CDR1 LNHDA and CDR2 SQIVND come from the germline V gene (reference sequence). This CDR3 contains 14 residues. In DNA, the CDR3 is TGTGCCAGTAAGCGAAGCGGGAGAACAGATACGCAGTATTTT. This sequence encodes CASKRSGRTDTQYF.

The J gene is TRBJ2-7, the V gene TRBV24-1; 8 nucleotides agree with TRBD1. The V gene end was trimmed by 5 bases and the J gene end by 4 bases; junction bases not matched to a gene: 6. The CDR3 is 14 amino acids. CDR1 and CDR2 (germline): KGHDR, SFDVKD. CDR3 nucleotides: TGTGCCACCAGTGGAGGACAGGGAGTGTACGAGCAGTACTTC. Amino acid sequence: CATSGGQGVYEQYF.

The chain combines TRBV19 with TRBJ2-7; possible D gene TRBD1, 5 bases. Trimming stripped 3 bases from V and 2 bases from J, with 14 bases between. The CDR3 loop spans 15 amino acids. Germline CDR1 reads LNHDA; CDR2 reads SQIVND (reference sequence). CDR3 nucleotide sequence: TGTGCCAGTAGTATCACGACAGCGCTTACCTACGAGCAGTACGTC. It specifies CASSITTALTYEQYV.

This clonotype has ten or more counts. The rearrangement links TRBV19 to TRBJ2-6; TRBD2 aligns across 9 bases. CDR3 length: 18 residues. Unmatched junction bases numbered 6, after V lost 3 bases and J lost 0 bases. Germline CDR1 and CDR2: LNHDA and SQIVND (reference sequence). The CDR3 sequence: CASSMTASGNSGANVLTF. The CDR3 DNA reads TGTGCCAGTAGTATGACGGCTAGCGGGAACTCTGGGGCCAACGTCCTGACTTTC.

This chain connects TRBV20-1 to TRBJ2-1; the match to TRBD1 covers 7 bases. Germline V gives CDR1 DFQATT, CDR2 SNEGSKA (reference sequence). CDR3 length: 14 residues. Trimming removed 1 base from V and 7 bases from J; junction bases left unmatched: 7. The CDR3 sequence: CSARVGGAENEQFF. CDR3 coding DNA: TGCAGTGCTAGAGTAGGGGGCGCGGAAAATGAGCAGTTCTTC.

This clonotype has just a few counts. The chain has TRBV10-3 and TRBJ2-3; tentatively, D is TRBD2 (7 bases). Germline assignment: CDR1 ENHRY and CDR2 SYGVKD. V lost 9 bases and J lost 3, with 16 bases in between. This CDR3 region has 14 residues. CDR3 in amino acids: CAIQEGGATDTQYF. CDR3 nucleotide sequence: TGTGCCATTCAAGAGGGGGGGGCGACAGATACGCAGTATTTT.

For this clonotype: Compared with germline, one end of the junction differs, possibly owing to a read error. The chain joins TRBV14 to TRBJ2-1; D might be TRBD1 or TRBD2, each matching 6 bases. The CDR3 runs 15 residues. Germline values: CDR1 SGHDN, CDR2 FVKESK. CDR3 sequence: CASNQGGTLMNEHFF. CDR3 DNA: TGTGCCAGCAACCAAGGGGGGACGTTAATGAATGAGCATTTCTTC.

This clonotype has a count of ten or more. One end of the junction fails to match germline, which may point to a read error. The CDR3 DNA is TGTGCCACCAAGGGAGGGTATGATCAGCCCCAGCATTTC. It encodes CATKGGYDQPQHF. The chain employs TRBV19 and TRBJ1-5; D unclear. Per the germline V gene, CDR1 is LNHDA and CDR2 is SQIVND (reference sequence). This CDR3 has 13 residues.

About this clonotype: Likely a read error: the CDR3 ends without its conserved phenylalanine or tryptophan. The chain has TRBV12-3 or TRBV12-4 and TRBJ1-1; the D is unclear. The CDR3 contains 17 residues. V lost 8 bases and J lost 6, with 28 bases in between. Here the CDR3 DNA reads TGTGCCAGCGGGTATTCGGGTGGGGATATCGAAGTAGCTGAAGCTTTCCTT. Its protein is CASGYSGGDIEVAEAFL.

This clonotype has at least ten counts. The gene calls are TRBV7-9 and TRBJ2-1; D is possibly TRBD2 (5 bases). The CDR3 length is 16 residues. Trimming shortened V by 0 bases and J by 3 bases, and 12 bases separated the two germline ends. Germline lookup yields CDR1 SEHNR and CDR2 FQNEAQ (reference sequence). The CDR3 sequence is CASSLARAGIYNEQFF. DNA of the CDR3: TGTGCCAGCAGCTTAGCGCGGGCAGGCATCTACAATGAGCAGTTCTTC. Full variable domain (remainder filled in from reference TRBV7-9 and TRBJ2-1): DTGVSQNPRHKITKRGQNVTFRCDPISEHNRLYWYRQTLGQGPEFLTYFQNEAQLEKSRLLSDRFSAERPKGSFSTLEIQRTEQGDSAMYLCASSLARAGIYNEQFFGPGTRLTVL.

This clonotype was recorded at least ten times. The chain has TRBV20-1 and TRBJ2-5; the match to TRBD2 covers 8 bases. The CDR3 contains 13 residues. V gave up 3 bases and J gave up 2 bases; unmatched junction bases: 2. Germline V gene data show CDR1 as DFQATT and CDR2 as SNEGSKA (reference sequence). The chain's CDR3 is CSASSSGQETQYF. In DNA, the CDR3 is TGCAGTGCTAGTTCTAGCGGGCAAGAGACCCAGTACTTC.

This clonotype was counted at least ten times. The chain uses TRBV20-1 and TRBJ2-5, with TRBD2 matching over 8 bases. The V gene's germline CDR1 is DFQATT and CDR2 SNEGSKA (reference sequence). Trimming at V came to 4 bases and at J to 5 bases, leaving 6 bases not matched to a gene. This CDR3 has 13 residues. CDR3 residues: CSAKSGRGETQYF. As DNA, the CDR3 is TGCAGTGCTAAGAGCGGGAGAGGGGAGACCCAGTACTTC.

The table lists this clonotype with many counts. The chain joins TRBV19 to TRBJ1-1, with unresolved D. CDR1 is LNHDA, CDR2 SQIVND, per germline (reference sequence). The CDR3 has 11 amino acids. Trimming removed 3 bases from V and 5 bases from J, with 4 bases in between. The CDR3, as DNA: TGTGCCAGTAGTATGAGGACTGAAGCTTTCTTT. Its protein product is CASSMRTEAFF.

The V and J genes are TRBV19 and TRBJ1-6, with 10 nucleotides matching TRBD1. CDR3 length: 14 amino acids. Germline V lookup: CDR1 LNHDA, CDR2 SQIVND (reference sequence). The trim removed 6 bases at V and 11 bases at J, leaving 7 bases unmatched. Here the CDR3 reads CASSPGQGRTPLHF. The CDR3 region has the DNA TGTGCCAGTAGCCCGGGACAGGGGAGGACACCCCTCCACTTT.

DNA of the CDR3: TGTGCCACCAGCAAAAATACGGGATGGTACGAGCAGTACTTC. It yields the protein CATSKNTGWYEQYF. This chain joins TRBV15 and TRBJ2-7; tentative D call: TRBD2 (5 bases). This CDR3 contains 14 residues. CDR1 and CDR2 (germline): LNHNV, YYDKDF (reference sequence). The V gene lost 4 bases and the J gene lost 4 bases, with 14 bases spanning the gap.

This clonotype was found many times. The CDR3 DNA reads as TGTGCCAGTAGTTCCCTCCCGACACCGAACTATGGCTACACCTTC. Residues: CASSSLPTPNYGYTF. This sequence joins TRBV19 and TRBJ1-2; D not certain. This CDR3 is built from 15 residues. V dropped 5 bases and J dropped 2 bases, with 15 bases sitting between them. The V gene's germline CDR1 is LNHDA and CDR2 SQIVND (reference sequence).

On this clonotype: Given the absence of the conserved phenylalanine or tryptophan at the CDR3 end, a read error is likely. The chain links TRBV4-2 to TRBJ1-6; D remains ambiguous. The V gene's germline CDR1 is LGHNA and CDR2 YNFKEQ. This CDR3 contains 13 residues. V was clipped by 4 bases and J by 7 bases, with 8 bases between them. The DNA for the CDR3 is TGTGCCAGCAGCCGCGGGCGGAATTCACCCCTCCACTCT. Its translation: CASSRGRNSPLHS.